A selection of T cell receptor beta chains follows, all from one sample in a study of post-analysis software for immune sequencing data. TCRdb re-called the PCR reads with MiXCR, one entry per CDR3 protein. The table includes roughly 540,000 distinct CDR3 sequences, around a third detected once. Input material: blood. These receptors all stem from a girl younger than 18 with multiple sclerosis. The CDR3 runs from the conserved cysteine through the conserved F or W. The D gene is left open where the match is weak. Clone size appears in some rows only: once, few, many, or a class for an expanded clone.

V	size	J	D	DNA	CDR3
TRBV10-3	-	TRBJ2-1	TRBD1	TGTGCCATCAGTGAGTCCACGCCCACGACAGGGCGTGAGCAGTTCTTC	CAISESTPTTGREQFF
TRBV3-1	once	TRBJ1-4	TRBD1	TGTGCCAGCAGCAAAGGAGACAGGGGAGGTGAAAAACTGTTTTTT	CASSKGDRGGEKLFF
TRBV20-1	-	TRBJ2-3	-	TGCAGTGCTTGGGGCGCCAGCGCTGGTACGCAGTATTTT	CSAWGASAGTQYF
TRBV14	-	TRBJ2-1	-	TGTGCCAGCAGCCCTTGGGGGCGCAATGAGCAGTTCTTC	CASSPWGRNEQFF
TRBV19	few	TRBJ1-2	TRBD1	TGTGCCAGTAGTACAACGGACAGGGGAGGCTACACCTTC	CASSTTDRGGYTF
TRBV9	few	TRBJ2-5	TRBD2	TGTGCCAGCAGCCCCACCGGGGGGTTAGGGGAGACCCAGTACTTC	CASSPTGGLGETQYF
TRBV3-1	once	TRBJ1-2	TRBD1	TGTGCCAGCAGCCACCCAGGGACAGGGTTGTTCTATGGCTACACCTTC	CASSHPGTGLFYGYTF
TRBV12-3/TRBV12-4	-	TRBJ1-1	-	TGTGCCAGCAGGGACGAAGGGAAACGAGGCGCTGAAGCTTTCTTT	CASRDEGKRGAEAFF
TRBV29-1	few	TRBJ2-5	-	TGCAGCGTTGCCCCCAACCAAGAGACCCAGTACTTC	CSVAPNQETQYF
TRBV4-2	-	TRBJ2-7	-	TGTGCCAGCAGCCACGGAGACACCCATCTCTCCTACGAGCAGTACTTC	CASSHGDTHLSYEQYF
TRBV4-1	few	TRBJ2-5	-	TGCGCCAGCAGCCAAGGACAATCAGCGGAGACCCAGTACTTC	CASSQGQSAETQYF
TRBV2	-	TRBJ1-1	-	TGTGCCAGCATAGGGAACACTGAAGCTTTCTTT	CASIGNTEAFF
TRBV6-6	once	TRBJ1-5	-	TGTGCCAGCAGTTACTCGTCGCAGCATAGCAATCAGCCCCAGCATTTT	CASSYSSQHSNQPQHF
TRBV5-1	many	TRBJ2-7	-	TGTGCCAGCAGCTTAGAGTACGAGCAGTACTTC	CASSLEYEQYF
TRBV12-3/TRBV12-4	-	TRBJ1-1	-	TGTGCCAGCAGCCACTCCACGGGGGCGTGGTATACTGAAGCTTTCTTT	CASSHSTGAWYTEAFF
TRBV5-1	few	TRBJ2-5	-	TGCGCCAGCAGTCCGTGGGGTGGGGCTGGCCAAGAGACCCAGTACTTC	CASSPWGGAGQETQYF
TRBV15	-	TRBJ1-2	-	TGTGCCACCCAAGGTGGGGACCTCATTAGGTATCGGGGTGGCTACACCTTC	CATQGGDLIRYRGGYTF
TRBV20-1	-	TRBJ1-5	-	TGCAGTGCTGGCAGAGGAAGGGGATTGCAGCCCCAGCATTTT	CSAGRGRGLQPQHF
TRBV4-1	few	TRBJ2-1	TRBD1	TGCGCCAGCAGCACACCGGGACAGGGAGATGAGCAGTTCTTC	CASSTPGQGDEQFF
TRBV5-1	-	TRBJ1-1	-	TGCGCCAGCAGCTTGGGGACACGGGAAGCTTTCTTT	CASSLGTREAFF
TRBV20-1	once	TRBJ2-7	TRBD2	TGCAGTGCCCCTAGCGGGGGCTTCTACGAGCAGTACTTC	CSAPSGGFYEQYF
TRBV4-1	few	TRBJ2-3	TRBD2	TGCGCCAGCAGGGATAGCGGGGGAGCCATAGATACGCAGTATTTT	CASRDSGGAIDTQYF
TRBV7-8	-	TRBJ2-1	TRBD1	TGTGCCAGCAGCTTATTAGGGACAGAATACAATGAGCAGTTCTTC	CASSLLGTEYNEQFF
TRBV29-1	-	TRBJ2-7	TRBD1	TGCAGCGTTGCACCGGGACAGGGGTCGAGCTCCTACGAGCAGTACTTC	CSVAPGQGSSSYEQYF
TRBV20-1	-	TRBJ2-7	-	TGCAGTGCTAGAGATCCTAGGGGTACGAAATCCTACGAGCAGTACTTC	CSARDPRGTKSYEQYF
TRBV5-1	few	TRBJ2-3	TRBD1	TGCGCCAGCAGCACCGGGACAGGAGTCACAGATACGCAGTATTTT	CASSTGTGVTDTQYF
TRBV5-1	once	TRBJ2-3	-	TGCGCCAGCAGCTTGGCGGCTTCCTCTAGCACAGATACGCAGTATTTT	CASSLAASSSTDTQYF
TRBV2	-	TRBJ1-6	-	TGTACCAGCAGTAACAGGGTTTCACCCCTCCACTTT	CTSSNRVSPLHF
TRBV12-3/TRBV12-4	-	TRBJ1-2	-	TGTGCCAGCAGTCCCCAGGGAAGCTACACCTTC	CASSPQGSYTF
TRBV4-2	-	TRBJ1-2	TRBD1	TGTGCCAGCAGCCAAGACCCACAGGGGCGCAGGGGTTCTGGCTACACCTTC	CASSQDPQGRRGSGYTF
TRBV2	-	TRBJ1-2	-	TGTGCCAGCAGTGCTGACTTCAGGGGAGCTAATGGCTACACCTTC	CASSADFRGANGYTF
TRBV6-5	few	TRBJ2-7	TRBD1	TGTGCCAGCAGTTCACGCGGACAGGCAACCTACGAGCAGTACTTC	CASSSRGQATYEQYF
TRBV29-1	-	TRBJ1-2	-	TGCAGCGTCGCCCCCCGGAGGTTGGTAGCTAACTATGGCTACACCTTC	CSVAPRRLVANYGYTF
TRBV6-6	once	TRBJ2-5	-	TGTGCCAGCAGTTACGCCCTCCAAGAGACCCAGTACTTC	CASSYALQETQYF
TRBV20-1	many	TRBJ2-5	-	TGCAGTGCTCATCGACGGCGACGACAAGAGACCCAGTACTTC	CSAHRRRRQETQYF
TRBV7-9	-	TRBJ1-1	-	TGTGCCAGCAGCCCCCCCGGGCATCGGGAGGGCACTGAAGCTTTCTTT	CASSPPGHREGTEAFF
TRBV7-8	few	TRBJ2-7	-	TGTGCCAGCAGCCCGGACAGATTCGTCTACGAGCAGTACTTC	CASSPDRFVYEQYF
TRBV4-1	-	TRBJ2-1	TRBD2	TGCGCCAGCAGCCAAATGGCGGGGGGGCCCTACAATGAGCAGTTCTTC	CASSQMAGGPYNEQFF
TRBV7-2	-	TRBJ2-3	TRBD2	TGTGCCATTACAATAGGGCCTAGCGGGCTTAGCACAGATACGCAGTATTTT	CAITIGPSGLSTDTQYF
TRBV20-1	few	TRBJ2-1	TRBD2	TGCAGTGCTGGGACTAACTCCTACAATGAGCAGTTCTTC	CSAGTNSYNEQFF
TRBV25-1	-	TRBJ2-3	TRBD1	TGTGCCAGCAGTCCCCCCGGGACAGGGAGCACAGATACGCAGTATTTT	CASSPPGTGSTDTQYF
TRBV12-3/TRBV12-4	few	TRBJ2-5	-	TGTGCCAGCTCAGTTTATCTGGACGCAGCAGAGACCCAGTACTTC	CASSVYLDAAETQYF
TRBV29-1	many	TRBJ2-7	-	TGCAGCGTTGAAGAGGGGGGCTACGAGCAGTACTTC	CSVEEGGYEQYF
TRBV19	few	TRBJ2-1	-	TGTGCCAGTAGTATTCTGAACTCGGCTGGGCAGTTCTTC	CASSILNSAGQFF
TRBV5-1	few	TRBJ2-3	-	TGCGCCAGCAGCTTCCTCTCGGGACAAAACTGGGATACGCAGTATTTT	CASSFLSGQNWDTQYF
TRBV20-1	few	TRBJ2-5	-	TGCAGTGCTAGATTTTGGGGGGGCCATGAGACCCAGTACTTC	CSARFWGGHETQYF
TRBV5-1	-	TRBJ2-1	TRBD1	TGCGCCAGCAGCGGGACAGGGCCGGGTGAGCAGTTCTTC	CASSGTGPGEQFF
TRBV12-3/TRBV12-4	-	TRBJ1-2	-	TGTGCCGGCAGTTTCAAGGGGCTGGGCTATGGCTACACCTTC	CAGSFKGLGYGYTF
TRBV11-2	-	TRBJ2-1	TRBD2	TGTGCCAGCAGCTGGAGGCTAGCGGGCCACAATGAGCAGTTCTTC	CASSWRLAGHNEQFF
TRBV29-1	few	TRBJ2-6	-	TGCAGCGCTTCAAGCTCTGGGGCCAACGTCCTGACTTTC	CSASSSGANVLTF
TRBV7-6	-	TRBJ1-5	-	TGTGCCGGCAGCTTATACGGACAGTCTAGCAATCAGCCCCAGCATTTT	CAGSLYGQSSNQPQHF
TRBV7-9	few	TRBJ2-7	-	TGTGCCAGCAGCTTAGTCCTAGGGCAGCGAGCCTACGAGCAGTACTTC	CASSLVLGQRAYEQYF
TRBV7-2	-	TRBJ2-2	TRBD1	TGTGCCAGCAGCCCAAGGTGGACAGGGGGCACCGGGGAGCTGTTTTTT	CASSPRWTGGTGELFF